The source of this T cell receptor (beta chain) is a study of blood T cell repertoires in COVID-19. Overall study context: From T cells, B-cell-depleted T cells, or PBMCs came the material, which was cDNA or gDNA.

Produced via immunoSEQ multiplex PCR; TCRdb's table is partial and in-frame only. Here the sample spans roughly 240,000 clones, 85% to 90% being singletons. The V and J ends lost 0 bases and 7 bases respectively, with 25 bases between them. Germline V gene lookup returns CDR1 LNHDA and CDR2 SQIVND (reference sequence). This CDR3 comprises 19 residues. Material: peripheral blood. The chain is built from TRBV19 and TRBJ1-5; D is ambiguous. The receptor comes from a man in his late teens or twenties with active or convalescent COVID-19. The CDR3 region is CASSIDSPHQAWAKQPQHF. CDR3 DNA: TGTGCCAGTAGTATAGACAGTCCCCATCAGGCTTGGGCTAAACAGCCCCAGCATTTT.